The rows below give T cell receptor beta chains drawn from one sample of a study of identical twins. TCRdb redid the calling of the 5' RACE reads with MiXCR, one entry per CDR3 protein. This sample carries a few hundred thousand distinct CDR3 sequences, 10% to 13% of them seen once, and the ten largest clones take approximately 9.1%. Specimen: memory T cells sorted from blood. The receptor set was obtained from a man between 50 and 59 years old in good health. Each CDR3 is given with its conserved first and last residue. A D gene is named only where the DNA matches it firmly. Size tells how often a clone was seen (once, few, many) or the class of an expanded clone, and some rows leave it out.

j_call | clone_size | v_call | d_call | cdr3_nt | cdr3_aa
TRBJ2-1 | few | TRBV20-1 | . | TGCAGTGCTAGTGGGATGCGGGTAATAAACAATGAGCAGTTCTTC | CSASGMRVINNEQFF
TRBJ1-1 | . | TRBV7-2 | . | TGTGCCAGCAGCCTGTGGGTAATGAACACTGAAGCTTTCTTT | CASSLWVMNTEAFF
TRBJ2-5 | many | TRBV18 | . | TGTGCCAGCTCACCACTTCCAAGCATCGAGACCCAGTACTTC | CASSPLPSIETQYF
TRBJ2-7 | . | TRBV6-1 | TRBD1 | TGTGCCAGCAGAGCGAGACAGGGCTCCCTTCCCTACGAGCAGTACTTC | CASRARQGSLPYEQYF
TRBJ2-3 | few | TRBV5-1 | . | TGCGCCAGCAGCTCCCCCGACGGATATACGCAGTATTTT | CASSSPDGYTQYF
TRBJ1-3 | many | TRBV5-6 | . | TGTGCCAGCAGATTTGGGATCCAGGGATGGGGATCTGGAAACACCATATATTTT | CASRFGIQGWGSGNTIYF
TRBJ2-5 | many | TRBV5-1 | TRBD1 | TGCGCCAGCAGCTTGAGTACAGGGGGCGGCGTAAAAGAGACCCAGTACTTC | CASSLSTGGGVKETQYF
TRBJ2-5 | . | TRBV5-5 | . | TGTGCCAGCAGCTTGGGCTGGCAGAACCAAGAGACCCAGTACTTC | CASSLGWQNQETQYF
TRBJ1-1 | many | TRBV4-1 | . | TGCGCCAGCAGCCAAGTACGCTCCGCGGCGGGAGTCTTT | CASSQVRSAAGVF
TRBJ2-7 | many | TRBV9 | TRBD1 | TGTGCCAGCAGCATAGGAACAGGGGCGGGCTACGAGCAGTACTTC | CASSIGTGAGYEQYF
TRBJ2-3 | few | TRBV29-1 | . | TGCAGCGTAAAGCTGGCAGATACGCAGTATTTT | CSVKLADTQYF
TRBJ2-3 | many | TRBV5-6 | . | TGTGCCAGCAGACGACAGACATCTAGCACAGATACGCAGTATTTT | CASRRQTSSTDTQYF
TRBJ1-2 | . | TRBV4-3 | . | TGCGCCAGCAGCCAAGAAGCACAAGGGAATGGCTACACCTTC | CASSQEAQGNGYTF
TRBJ2-7 | . | TRBV5-1 | TRBD2 | TGCGCCAGCAGTCCTAGCGGCAGTGCTCGAGAGCAGTACTTC | CASSPSGSAREQYF
TRBJ1-4 | many | TRBV4-3 | TRBD1 | TGCGCCAGCAGCCATTCCGACAGGGGGCTGAAAGAAAAACTGTTTTTT | CASSHSDRGLKEKLFF
TRBJ1-5 | many | TRBV5-1 | . | TGCGCCAGCAGCTTGGTCGGAGGCAGGCTAGAGCCCCAGCATTTT | CASSLVGGRLEPQHF
TRBJ2-6 | . | TRBV20-1 | . | TGCAGTGCTAGTCTCGTCGGGCAGGATCACTCTGGGGCCAACGTCCTGACTTTC | CSASLVGQDHSGANVLTF
TRBJ2-5 | . | TRBV2 | . | TGTGCCAGCAGTGAGGGACTTTGGGGGGAAGAGACCCAGTACTTC | CASSEGLWGEETQYF
TRBJ1-2 | . | TRBV3-1 | TRBD1 | TGTGCCAGCAGCCAAGAATGGGGAGACAGGGGATCCTATGGCTACACCTTC | CASSQEWGDRGSYGYTF
TRBJ2-3 | many | TRBV5-1 | . | TGCGCCAGCCGTCCGGTGTTAGGGATCAATACGCAGTATTTT | CASRPVLGINTQYF
TRBJ2-7 | . | TRBV10-3 | TRBD2 | TGTGCCATCAGTGGTCGACTAGCGGGACCCACCACACCTCTAAACCCCTACGAGCAGTACTTC | CAISGRLAGPTTPLNPYEQYF
TRBJ2-6 | few | TRBV30 | TRBD2 | TGTGCCTGGGGGGGGGGCTCTGGGGCCAACGTCCTGACTTTC | CAWGGGSGANVLTF
TRBJ2-5 | many | TRBV5-5 | . | TGTGCCAGCTTCGGGGGGCACCAAGAGACCCAGTACTTC | CASFGGHQETQYF
TRBJ1-6 | few | TRBV5-8 | TRBD1 | TGTGCCAGCAGCCGCGAGACAGGGAGCTCCTATAATTCACCCCTCCACTTT | CASSRETGSSYNSPLHF
TRBJ1-2 | few | TRBV14 | TRBD1 | TGTGCCAGCAGCCTAGATAGGACAGGACCCAACGGCTACACCTTC | CASSLDRTGPNGYTF
TRBJ1-4 | many | TRBV18 | TRBD1 | TGTGCCAGCACGGTACAGGGGACCAATGAAAAACTGTTTTTT | CASTVQGTNEKLFF
TRBJ1-6 | few | TRBV9 | TRBD1 | TGTGCCAGCAGCGTAGTTGACAGGGGTTCACCCCTCCACTTT | CASSVVDRGSPLHF
TRBJ2-1 | many | TRBV7-2 | TRBD1 | TGTGCCAGCAGCCTCGACGGGACAGGCCGGGGGTTCTTC | CASSLDGTGRGFF
TRBJ2-1 | few | TRBV6-2/TRBV6-3 | TRBD2 | TGTGCCAGCCAAAAGCTAGCGGGAGCTGAGCAGTTCTTC | CASQKLAGAEQFF
TRBJ2-2 | . | TRBV6-1 | . | TGTGCCAGCCGGAGGAGGGGCGCGAACACCGGGGAGCTGTTTTTT | CASRRRGANTGELFF
TRBJ2-7 | . | TRBV20-1 | . | TGCAGTGCTCGAACTACGGAGGGGCGGCGACCCCTCTACGAGCAGTACTTC | CSARTTEGRRPLYEQYF